What follows is one TCR beta chain and its context. Antigen unknown. These data belong to a study of T cell responses to AZD1222 COVID-19 vaccine. Overall study context: Pooling of second doses given at about 4 or about 12 weeks was done.

TCRdb keeps only in-frame clones here, not all; method: immunoSEQ multiplex PCR. The table lists fewer than 120,000 clones, about 90% of them singletons. In germline, CDR1 is SEHNR, CDR2 FQNEAQ (reference sequence). Trimming removed 3 bases at V and 8 bases at J, with 11 bases between. The CDR3 spans 14 residues. Study-level points and caveats: The study reported that nearly half of spike-specific TCRs target unmutated variant regions. When two AZD1222 doses had been given, Spike-specific TCR breadth and depth rose. Only a handful of AZD1222 recipients tested seropositive at baseline.

The sequence was obtained from an adult in good health. The sequenced sample was peripheral blood, obtained on day 0 of AZD1222 vaccination. J is TRBJ1-6 and V is TRBV7-9, with D possibly matching TRBD1 (5 bases). The CDR3 bases are TGTGCCAGCAGCTTTGGCGGGGCACATTCACCCCTCCACTTT. This translates into CASSFGGAHSPLHF. The variable domain in full, with the rest retrieved from reference TRBV7-9 and TRBJ1-6, is DTGVSQNPRHKITKRGQNVTFRCDPISEHNRLYWYRQTLGQGPEFLTYFQNEAQLEKSRLLSDRFSAERPKGSFSTLEIQRTEQGDSAMYLCASSFGGAHSPLHFGNGTRLTVT.